The rows below give T cell receptor beta chains drawn from one sample of a study of blood T cell repertoires in COVID-19. Profiled with immunoSEQ multiplex PCR; TCRdb holds only in-frame clones, not every one. Of around 300,000 clones listed, around 90% are singletons. Input material: peripheral blood. Receptors originate from a man aged 50 to 60 with acute or convalescent COVID-19. Each CDR3 is given with its conserved first and last residue. A D gene is named only where the DNA matches it firmly. Some rows mark clone size as missing; the rest say once, few, many or name a class of expanded clone.

d_gene: NA; abundance: NA; j_gene: TRBJ2-5; v_gene: TRBV7-8; CDR3nt: TGTGCCAGCAGCACGACTAGTTTTGAGACCCAGTACTTC; CDR3aa: CASSTTSFETQYF
d_gene: NA; abundance: NA; j_gene: TRBJ1-5; v_gene: TRBV2; CDR3nt: TGTGCCAGCAGCATAGGGACATCAGGTCAGCCCCAGCATTTT; CDR3aa: CASSIGTSGQPQHF
d_gene: TRBD1; abundance: once; j_gene: TRBJ1-5; v_gene: TRBV2; CDR3nt: TGTGCCAGCAGTGAGCTGACAGGGGGTCAGCCCCAGCATTTT; CDR3aa: CASSELTGGQPQHF
d_gene: NA; abundance: NA; j_gene: TRBJ2-3; v_gene: TRBV11-3; CDR3nt: TGTGCCAGCAGTTTATCTACAGATACGCAGTATTTT; CDR3aa: CASSLSTDTQYF
d_gene: NA; abundance: NA; j_gene: TRBJ1-2; v_gene: TRBV2; CDR3nt: TGTGCCAGCAGCCTCGGAGCCAGTACTAACTATGGCTACACCTTC; CDR3aa: CASSLGASTNYGYTF
d_gene: NA; abundance: NA; j_gene: TRBJ1-1; v_gene: TRBV30; CDR3nt: TGTGCCTGGACCTGGGGGGGCTCTGGGCGGACTGAAGCTTTCTTT; CDR3aa: CAWTWGGSGRTEAFF
d_gene: TRBD1; abundance: NA; j_gene: TRBJ1-1; v_gene: TRBV2; CDR3nt: TGTGCCAGCAAGACGACCTGGGGACAGTTTTTGAACACTGAAGCTTTCTTT; CDR3aa: CASKTTWGQFLNTEAFF
d_gene: TRBD2; abundance: NA; j_gene: TRBJ2-3; v_gene: TRBV5-1; CDR3nt: TGCGCCAGCAGGGCCCTAGCGGGGGTCACAGATACGCAGTATTTT; CDR3aa: CASRALAGVTDTQYF
d_gene: TRBD1; abundance: few; j_gene: TRBJ2-2; v_gene: TRBV4-1; CDR3nt: TGCGCCAGCAGCCTTGGGACAGGGGGTTACACCGGGGAGCTGTTTTTT; CDR3aa: CASSLGTGGYTGELFF
d_gene: TRBD1; abundance: NA; j_gene: TRBJ2-7; v_gene: TRBV7-3; CDR3nt: TGTGCCAGCAGCTTCGACAGGGGGCCAGGTCACGAGCAGTACTTC; CDR3aa: CASSFDRGPGHEQYF
d_gene: TRBD2; abundance: NA; j_gene: TRBJ2-1; v_gene: TRBV3-1/TRBV3-2; CDR3nt: TGTGCCAGCAGCCAGATGGGGTGGGGAGCGGGGGGCTACAATGAGCAGTTCTTC; CDR3aa: CASSQMGWGAGGYNEQFF
d_gene: TRBD1; abundance: NA; j_gene: TRBJ1-1; v_gene: TRBV7-3; CDR3nt: TGTGCCAGCAGACCCCAGGGGGCAGGTACTGAAGCTTTCTTT; CDR3aa: CASRPQGAGTEAFF
d_gene: TRBD1; abundance: NA; j_gene: TRBJ2-7; v_gene: TRBV7-9; CDR3nt: TGTGCCAGCAGCTTCGACAGGGTCGAGCAGTACTTC; CDR3aa: CASSFDRVEQYF
d_gene: NA; abundance: NA; j_gene: TRBJ1-1; v_gene: TRBV7-9; CDR3nt: TGTGCCAGCAGCCCTAGTGGTGGCACTGAAGCTTTCTTT; CDR3aa: CASSPSGGTEAFF
d_gene: TRBD1; abundance: NA; j_gene: TRBJ1-5; v_gene: TRBV5-6; CDR3nt: TGTGCCAGCAGCGATCAAGGGACAGGAAGAAATCAGCCCCAGCATTTT; CDR3aa: CASSDQGTGRNQPQHF
d_gene: NA; abundance: NA; j_gene: TRBJ1-1; v_gene: TRBV5-1; CDR3nt: TGCGCCAGCAGCTTGGTTAGCGGGAACACTGAAGCTTTCTTT; CDR3aa: CASSLVSGNTEAFF
d_gene: NA; abundance: NA; j_gene: TRBJ2-7; v_gene: TRBV7-9; CDR3nt: TGTGCCAGCAGCTCCTTCTCCTACGAGCAGTACTTC; CDR3aa: CASSSFSYEQYF
d_gene: TRBD1; abundance: NA; j_gene: TRBJ2-7; v_gene: TRBV2; CDR3nt: TGTGCCAGCAGCCTGACAGGGGGCGGGTACGAGCAGTACTTC; CDR3aa: CASSLTGGGYEQYF
d_gene: TRBD1; abundance: NA; j_gene: TRBJ1-4; v_gene: TRBV5-1; CDR3nt: TGCGCCAGCAGCTTGACGCCCTCTGGGACAGGCGAAAAACTGTTTTTT; CDR3aa: CASSLTPSGTGEKLFF
d_gene: NA; abundance: once; j_gene: TRBJ1-2; v_gene: TRBV13; CDR3nt: TGTGCCAGCAGCCCTCGGGTAGCGGGACACCTCTATGGCTACACCTTC; CDR3aa: CASSPRVAGHLYGYTF
d_gene: NA; abundance: NA; j_gene: TRBJ2-1; v_gene: TRBV12-3/TRBV12-4; CDR3nt: TGTGCCAGCAGCCCCGGGGTAGATGAGCAGTTCTTC; CDR3aa: CASSPGVDEQFF
d_gene: NA; abundance: few; j_gene: TRBJ1-1; v_gene: TRBV14; CDR3nt: TGTGCCAGCAGCCAAGGAGGGGGGGTGGTGACTGAAGCTTTCTTT; CDR3aa: CASSQGGGVVTEAFF
d_gene: TRBD2; abundance: NA; j_gene: TRBJ2-7; v_gene: TRBV30; CDR3nt: TGTGCCTGGACCACCCACGGACTAGCGGGGGGTGCTCCCTACGAGCAGTACTTC; CDR3aa: CAWTTHGLAGGAPYEQYF
d_gene: NA; abundance: NA; j_gene: TRBJ2-7; v_gene: TRBV11-2; CDR3nt: TGTGCCAGCAGCTTAGACTCCGTAGCCTACGAGCAGTACTTC; CDR3aa: CASSLDSVAYEQYF
d_gene: NA; abundance: NA; j_gene: TRBJ2-5; v_gene: TRBV29-1; CDR3nt: TGCAGCGTTGAAGACAGGGGTGTGGAGACCCAGTACTTC; CDR3aa: CSVEDRGVETQYF
d_gene: TRBD1; abundance: NA; j_gene: TRBJ2-2; v_gene: TRBV19; CDR3nt: TGTGCCAGTAGTATAGGCAGGGGGCGGTCCGGGAACACCGGGGAGCTGTTTTTT; CDR3aa: CASSIGRGRSGNTGELFF
d_gene: NA; abundance: NA; j_gene: TRBJ2-7; v_gene: TRBV18; CDR3nt: TGTGCCAGCTCTGAGGACAGTCACGAGCAGTACTTC; CDR3aa: CASSEDSHEQYF
d_gene: TRBD2; abundance: once; j_gene: TRBJ2-7; v_gene: TRBV15; CDR3nt: TGTGCCACCAGCGAAGGGACTAGCGTTTTCTACGAGCAGTACTTC; CDR3aa: CATSEGTSVFYEQYF
d_gene: NA; abundance: NA; j_gene: TRBJ1-1; v_gene: TRBV3-1/TRBV3-2; CDR3nt: TGTGCCAGCAGCCATGCCAGAAGGGGAGGGAACACTGAAGCTTTCTTT; CDR3aa: CASSHARRGGNTEAFF
d_gene: TRBD1; abundance: NA; j_gene: TRBJ1-2; v_gene: TRBV30; CDR3nt: TGTGCCAGTGGAGAGACAGGGGGCATCTATGGCTACACCTTC; CDR3aa: CASGETGGIYGYTF
d_gene: TRBD1; abundance: NA; j_gene: TRBJ2-1; v_gene: TRBV10-3; CDR3nt: TGTGCCTCGACAGGGGGCGCTAATGAGCAGTTCTTC; CDR3aa: CASTGGANEQFF
d_gene: NA; abundance: NA; j_gene: TRBJ1-1; v_gene: TRBV11-2; CDR3nt: TGTGCCAGCAGCCCTACAGGGTCCCCCCCGAACACTGAAGCTTTCTTT; CDR3aa: CASSPTGSPPNTEAFF
d_gene: TRBD1; abundance: NA; j_gene: TRBJ1-5; v_gene: TRBV19; CDR3nt: TGTGCCAGTAGTATAGGGGGACAGGGTAATCAGCCCCAGCATTTT; CDR3aa: CASSIGGQGNQPQHF
d_gene: TRBD2; abundance: NA; j_gene: TRBJ2-3; v_gene: TRBV5-5; CDR3nt: TGTGCCAGCAGCCTAGACCCGGGGAGGGCAGATACGCAGTATTTT; CDR3aa: CASSLDPGRADTQYF
d_gene: NA; abundance: NA; j_gene: TRBJ1-6; v_gene: TRBV21-1; CDR3nt: TGTGCCAGCAGCAAAGTGACAGGGACTCCAAATTCACCCCTCCACTTT; CDR3aa: CASSKVTGTPNSPLHF
d_gene: NA; abundance: NA; j_gene: TRBJ2-7; v_gene: TRBV2; CDR3nt: TGTGCCAGCAGTGAAGAAATCGGGGTCCCCTACGAGCAGTACTTC; CDR3aa: CASSEEIGVPYEQYF
d_gene: NA; abundance: NA; j_gene: TRBJ1-6; v_gene: TRBV11-2; CDR3nt: TGTGCCAGCAGCTTAGAATCAGGGAATCATTCACCCCTCCACTTT; CDR3aa: CASSLESGNHSPLHF
d_gene: TRBD1; abundance: NA; j_gene: TRBJ1-6; v_gene: TRBV4-1; CDR3nt: TGCGCCAGCAGCCAAGATCAATGGCGGGACAGGTATTCACCCCTCCACTTT; CDR3aa: CASSQDQWRDRYSPLHF
d_gene: NA; abundance: NA; j_gene: TRBJ1-2; v_gene: TRBV7-9; CDR3nt: TGTGCCAGCAGCCGACAGGACCGCGGCTACACCTTC; CDR3aa: CASSRQDRGYTF
d_gene: TRBD2; abundance: NA; j_gene: TRBJ2-5; v_gene: TRBV6-5; CDR3nt: TGTGCCAGCAGGGGTAGCGGGGGGACCCAAGAGACCCAGTACTTC; CDR3aa: CASRGSGGTQETQYF